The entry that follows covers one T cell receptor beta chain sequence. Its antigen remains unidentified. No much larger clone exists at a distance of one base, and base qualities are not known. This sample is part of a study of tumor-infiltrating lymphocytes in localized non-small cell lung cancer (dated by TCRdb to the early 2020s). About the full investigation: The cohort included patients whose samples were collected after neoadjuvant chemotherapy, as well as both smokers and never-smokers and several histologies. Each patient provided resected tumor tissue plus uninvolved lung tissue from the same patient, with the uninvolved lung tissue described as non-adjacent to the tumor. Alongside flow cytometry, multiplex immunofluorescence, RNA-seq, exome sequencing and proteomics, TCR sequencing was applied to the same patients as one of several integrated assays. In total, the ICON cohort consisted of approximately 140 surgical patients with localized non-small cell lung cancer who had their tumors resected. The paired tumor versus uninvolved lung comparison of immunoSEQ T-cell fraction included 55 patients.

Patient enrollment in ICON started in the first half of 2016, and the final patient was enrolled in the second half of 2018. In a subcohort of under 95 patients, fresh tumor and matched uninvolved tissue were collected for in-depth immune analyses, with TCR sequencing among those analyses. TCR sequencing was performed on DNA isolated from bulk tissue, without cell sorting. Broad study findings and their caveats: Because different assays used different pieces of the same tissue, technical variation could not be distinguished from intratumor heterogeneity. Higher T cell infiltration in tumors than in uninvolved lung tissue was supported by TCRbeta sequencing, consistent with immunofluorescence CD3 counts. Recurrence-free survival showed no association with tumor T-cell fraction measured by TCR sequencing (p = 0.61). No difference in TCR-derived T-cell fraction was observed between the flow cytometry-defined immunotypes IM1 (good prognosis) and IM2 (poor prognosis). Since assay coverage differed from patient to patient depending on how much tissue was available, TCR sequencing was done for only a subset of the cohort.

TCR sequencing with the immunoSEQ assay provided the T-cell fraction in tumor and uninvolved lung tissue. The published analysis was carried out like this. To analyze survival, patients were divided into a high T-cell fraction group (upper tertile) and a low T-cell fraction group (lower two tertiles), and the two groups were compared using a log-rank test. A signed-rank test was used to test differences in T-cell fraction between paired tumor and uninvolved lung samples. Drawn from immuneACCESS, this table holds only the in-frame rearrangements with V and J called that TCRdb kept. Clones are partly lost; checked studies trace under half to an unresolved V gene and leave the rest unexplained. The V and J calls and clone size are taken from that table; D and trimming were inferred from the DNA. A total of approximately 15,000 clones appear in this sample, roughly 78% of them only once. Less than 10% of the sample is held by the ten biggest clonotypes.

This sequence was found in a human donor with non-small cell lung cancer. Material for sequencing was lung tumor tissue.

CDR3 region: CASSFQVPTDTQYF. The sequence in DNA is TGTGCCAGCAGTTTTCAGGTCCCCACAGATACGCAGTATTTT. The chain is made from TRBV27 and TRBJ2-3, with no confident D gene call. Cut back by 3 bases and 2 bases, the V and J ends lie 9 bases apart. The CDR3 covers 14 residues, taking in both the cysteine and the phenylalanine. Kept here is only the CDR3 DNA, which spans 42 bases and is read in frame from base 1. According to the germline V gene (reference sequence), CDR1 reads MNHEY and CDR2 reads SMNVEV.